This T cell receptor beta chain was profiled in a study of shared clonotypes between healthy human individuals. Study outcomes and limitations: Naive CD4 clonotypes were shared across several donors at 4.5% to 6%.

In the authors' workflow: Filtering was not the same, since immunoSEQ gave junction-only sequences without quality scores. Produced via immunoSEQ multiplex PCR; TCRdb's table is partial and in-frame only. The V and J calls and clone size were taken over from that table, and D and trimming were inferred from the DNA. There are around 2.1 million clones in the sample; about 93% occur only once, and approximately 1.7% lies in the top ten. CD45RO-negative, CCR7-positively selected cells formed the naive CD8 fraction, excluding terminally differentiated effector memory CD45RA+ cells. This clone came up once. The antigen remains unidentified. The sample carries other DNA sequences with the same CDR3. Trimming cost V 0 bases and J 7 bases, with 10 bases left between them. CDR1 MGHRA and CDR2 YSYEKL come from the germline V gene. This CDR3 comprises 14 residues.

V is TRBV4-1 and J is TRBJ2-1, with D possibly matching TRBD2 (6 bases). The TCR originated in a man aged 18 to 29 in good health. Some clones in this sample may be carry-over from other donors' samples. The sequenced sample consisted of naive CD8+ T cells from PBMCs. The CDR3, as DNA: TGCGCCAGCAGCCAAGATTCCCGGGGGAATGAGCAGTTCTTC. Protein sequence: CASSQDSRGNEQFF.